The 12 T cell receptor beta chains listed next were all sequenced from one sample in a study of blood T cell repertoires in COVID-19. Only in-frame clones appear in the TCRdb table, and some are missing; sequencing was by immunoSEQ multiplex PCR. The sample records about 250,000 clones, 85% to 90% being singletons. The sample comprised PBMCs or T cells enriched from blood (not recorded which). The receptor set was obtained from a man between 18 and 29 years old who had recovered from COVID-19.

The rearrangement joins TRBV19 to TRBJ2-4, with a weak D call TRBD1 (5 bases). In germline, CDR1 is LNHDA, CDR2 SQIVND (reference sequence). The CDR3 runs to 14 residues. Between the trimmed V and J ends, which lost 5 bases and 6 bases, there was a span of 14 bases. CDR3 loop: CASSPVQGRNIQYF. CDR3 DNA sequence: TGTGCCAGTAGTCCGGTTCAGGGAAGAAACATTCAGTACTTC. Drawing the rest from reference TRBV19 and TRBJ2-4, the complete variable domain is DGGITQSPKYLFRKEGQNVTLSCEQNLNHDAMYWYRQDPGQGLRLIYYSQIVNDFQKGDIAEGYSVSREKKESFPLTVTSAQKNPTAFYLCASSPVQGRNIQYFGAGTRLSVL.

V is TRBV18 and J is TRBJ2-7; TRBD1 matches 7 bases. V lost 1 base to trimming and J lost 7 bases; unmatched junction nucleotides: 1. CDR3 length: 12 amino acids. Germline V lookup: CDR1 KGHSH, CDR2 LQKENI. The CDR3 protein is CASSPLQGEQYF. CDR3 sequence (DNA): TGTGCCAGCTCACCACTACAGGGGGAGCAGTACTTC.

CDR3 bases: TGTGCCAGCAGCTTGTTCACTAGCGGGGGAGGGGATACGCAGTATTTT. This translates into CASSLFTSGGGDTQYF. The chain is built from TRBV11-3 and TRBJ2-3, with 11 bases aligning to TRBD2. Per the germline V gene, CDR1 is SGHNT and CDR2 is YENEEA. The ends lost 3 bases at V and 6 bases at J; junction bases unmatched: 8. The CDR3 spans 16 residues.

V gene TRBV11-2 combines with J gene TRBJ2-1; perhaps TRBD1 as D (5 bases). This CDR3 is built from 16 residues. Looked up from germline, CDR1 is SGHAT and CDR2 is FQNNGV. Trimming shortened V by 6 bases and J by 3 bases, and 18 bases separated the two germline ends. The CDR3 loop is CASSPSYTGNYNEQFF. The CDR3 DNA reads as TGTGCCAGCAGTCCAAGTTATACAGGAAACTACAATGAGCAGTTCTTC.

This sequence joins TRBV7-9 and TRBJ1-6; D call uncertain. V shed 5 bases and J shed 0 bases, with 14 bases lying between them. Germline V gene data show CDR1 as SEHNR and CDR2 as FQNEAQ (reference sequence). The CDR3 contains 17 residues. CDR3 amino acids: CASSDSISSSYNSPLHF. For the CDR3, the DNA is TGTGCCAGCAGCGACTCTATCTCAAGCTCCTATAATTCACCCCTCCACTTT.

This sequence joins TRBV3-1 (or the pseudogene TRBV3-2) and TRBJ1-1; no clear D gene. Trimming stripped 4 bases from V and 5 bases from J, with 5 bases between. Germline assignment: CDR1 LGHDT and CDR2 YNNKEL (reference sequence). The CDR3 is 11 amino acids. CDR3: CASSLATEAFF. The CDR3 bases are TGTGCCAGCAGCCTGGCTACTGAAGCTTTCTTT.

The rearrangement joins TRBV15 to TRBJ1-4; 9 nucleotides agree with TRBD1. The V and J ends lost 1 base and 4 bases, in that order; junction bases with no gene match: 7. The CDR3 is made up of 17 amino acids. The germline gives CDR1 LNHNV, CDR2 YYDKDF (reference sequence). CDR3 sequence: CATSRVRGTGLNEKLFF. CDR3 bases: TGTGCCACCAGCAGAGTTCGGGGGACAGGGCTTAATGAAAAACTGTTTTTT.

CDR3 sequence reads: CASSSGRGRETQYF. The CDR3 DNA reads TGTGCCAGCAGTTCTGGGAGGGGCCGGGAGACCCAGTACTTC. The rearrangement uses TRBV28 and TRBJ2-5, with TRBD2 matching over 7 bases. Per the germline V gene, CDR1 is MDHEN and CDR2 is SYDVKM. V was clipped by 4 bases and J by 5 bases; unmatched bases: 7. The length of the CDR3 is 14 residues.

CDR3 in DNA: TGTGCCAGCAGTTCCAGCGAAGGCGAGACCCAGTACTTC. Amino acid sequence: CASSSSEGETQYF. This sequence joins TRBV6-5 and TRBJ2-5; D is uncertain. This CDR3 spans 13 amino acids. The germline CDR1 and CDR2 sequences are MNHEY and SVGAGI. V was pared by 4 bases and J by 5 bases, with 11 bases between.

This rearrangement joins TRBV10-2 to TRBJ2-7, with a weak D call TRBD2 (6 bases). The CDR3 totals 13 residues. V dropped 4 bases and J dropped 3 bases, with 10 bases sitting between them. Germline V gene sequence: CDR1 WSHSY, CDR2 SAAADI. The CDR3 region is CASSVGGDYEQYF. Written as DNA, the CDR3 is TGCGCCAGCAGTGTCGGGGGAGACTACGAGCAGTACTTC.

This sequence joins TRBV6-9 and TRBJ1-1; D perhaps matches TRBD1 (5 bases). The length of the CDR3 is 14 residues. V was cut by 2 bases and J by 1 base, with 8 bases left in between. Germline lookup yields CDR1 MNHGY and CDR2 SVAAGI. The DNA for the CDR3 is TGTGCCAGCAGTTATGGGGGAGGGAACACTGAAGCTTTCTTT. Protein: CASSYGGGNTEAFF.

The chain uses TRBV6-5 and TRBJ2-2, with 14 bases aligning to TRBD2. Germline assignment: CDR1 MNHEY and CDR2 SVGAGI. V was pared by 5 bases and J by 7 bases, with 3 bases of the junction left unmatched. This CDR3 spans 15 amino acids. CDR3 DNA sequence: TGTGCCAGCAGTCGGACTAGCGGGGGGCGCGGGGAGCTGTTTTTT. Translated: CASSRTSGGRGELFF.